Listed below are T cell receptor beta chains from one sample, sequenced in a study of blood T cell repertoires in COVID-19. The data were produced by immunoSEQ multiplex PCR, yet TCRdb's version contains in-frame clones alone and is incomplete. Altogether 20,000 to 30,000 clones are present, 75% to 90% being singletons, with the ten largest covering approximately 7.6%. Material for sequencing was peripheral blood. Receptor source: a human donor in a cohort sampled during active COVID-19. The CDR3 runs from the conserved cysteine through the conserved F or W. A D gene is named only where the DNA matches it firmly. Not all rows give a size; the values are once, few, many and, for expanded clones, a class.

j_gene	v_gene	abundance	len	d_gene	CDR3aa	CDR3nt
TRBJ2-2	TRBV5-1	.	14	TRBD2	CASSGTSGIGELFF	TGCGCCAGCAGCGGGACTAGCGGTATCGGGGAGCTGTTTTTT
TRBJ1-1	TRBV29-1	.	13	.	CSALGSSATEAFF	TGCAGCGCTCTGGGCAGCTCGGCCACTGAAGCTTTCTTT
TRBJ1-1	TRBV9	.	14	.	CASSVDGQNTEAFF	TGTGCCAGCAGCGTAGATGGACAGAACACTGAAGCTTTCTTT
TRBJ2-3	TRBV6-5	.	14	TRBD2	CASITSGGRNTQYF	TGTGCCAGCATAACTAGCGGGGGGCGAAATACGCAGTATTTT
TRBJ1-2	TRBV6-1	.	16	TRBD1	CASSEPPGQINYGYTF	TGTGCCAGCAGTGAACCCCCGGGACAGATAAACTATGGCTACACCTTC
TRBJ1-1	TRBV3-1/TRBV3-2	.	15	.	CASSRWGSTNTEAFF	TGTGCCAGCAGCCGCTGGGGCAGCACGAACACTGAAGCTTTCTTT
TRBJ2-7	TRBV6-1	.	14	.	CASSELPSFYEQYF	TGTGCCAGCAGTGAACTACCTTCTTTCTACGAGCAGTACTTC
TRBJ1-5	TRBV6-2/TRBV6-3	once	17	TRBD1	CASSFGQGSYSNQPQHF	TGTGCCAGCAGTTTCGGACAGGGATCCTATAGCAATCAGCCCCAGCATTTT
TRBJ2-1	TRBV25-1	once	15	TRBD2	CASSVLAGGSGEQFF	TGTGCCAGCAGTGTTCTAGCGGGAGGGAGTGGTGAGCAGTTCTTC
TRBJ2-7	TRBV2	.	12	.	CASARQGYEQYF	TGTGCCAGCGCGAGGCAGGGGTACGAGCAGTACTTC
TRBJ2-2	TRBV6-6	.	17	TRBD2	CASSLPRLAGEAGELFF	TGTGCCAGCAGTCTACCCCGACTAGCGGGAGAGGCCGGGGAGCTGTTTTTT
TRBJ2-2	TRBV27	.	14	TRBD2	CASSSKTSPGELFF	TGTGCCAGCAGTTCCAAGACTAGCCCCGGGGAGCTGTTTTTT
TRBJ1-3	TRBV9	.	15	.	CASSVGQASGNTIYF	TGTGCCAGCAGCGTAGGACAAGCCTCTGGAAACACCATATATTTT
TRBJ2-7	TRBV12-5	.	13	.	CASGYGSIYEQYF	TGTGCTAGTGGTTACGGGTCGATCTACGAGCAGTACTTC
TRBJ1-5	TRBV19	.	15	TRBD1	CASRGTTGGNQPQHF	TGTGCCAGTAGGGGGACGACAGGGGGAAATCAGCCCCAGCATTTT
TRBJ2-7	TRBV14	.	15	.	CASSQQGKSSYEQYF	TGTGCCAGCAGCCAACAGGGGAAATCTTCCTACGAGCAGTACTTC
TRBJ1-5	TRBV7-2	.	13	.	CASSTQGNQPQHF	TGTGCCAGCAGCACACAGGGTAATCAGCCCCAGCATTTT
TRBJ2-1	TRBV6-5	.	11	.	CASVAFNEQFF	TGTGCCAGCGTAGCATTCAATGAGCAGTTCTTC
TRBJ2-6	TRBV28	.	15	.	CASSPNTRWANVLTF	TGTGCCAGCAGTCCTAATACTAGGTGGGCCAACGTCCTGACTTTC
TRBJ2-5	TRBV4-2	.	16	.	CASSQGSILLQETQYF	TGTGCCAGCAGCCAAGGGAGTATACTACTCCAAGAGACCCAGTACTTC
TRBJ2-2	TRBV5-4	.	16	.	CASSLDTGSVPGELFF	TGTGCCAGCAGCTTGGATACAGGGTCTGTTCCCGGGGAGCTGTTTTTT
TRBJ2-7	TRBV24-1	.	14	TRBD1	CATSDDRDSYEQYF	TGTGCCACCAGTGACGACCGGGACAGCTACGAGCAGTACTTC
TRBJ2-1	TRBV5-4	.	15	.	CASSSVGAPYNEQFF	TGTGCCAGCAGCTCGGTTGGGGCACCCTACAATGAGCAGTTCTTC
TRBJ2-5	TRBV2	.	15	TRBD2	CASKPSGGIQETQYF	TGTGCCAGCAAACCCAGCGGGGGGATACAAGAGACCCAGTACTTC
TRBJ2-7	TRBV5-6	once	11	.	CASSLHYEQYF	TGTGCCAGCAGCTTACACTACGAGCAGTACTTC
TRBJ2-7	TRBV18	.	15	.	CASSPPAGDGYEQYF	TGTGCCAGCTCACCACCGGCAGGGGATGGCTACGAGCAGTACTTC
TRBJ1-2	TRBV12-5	.	13	TRBD1	CASGPRTGARYTF	TGTGCTAGTGGCCCAAGGACAGGCGCCCGATACACCTTC
TRBJ1-6	TRBV2	.	15	TRBD1	CASRREGQDNSPLHF	TGTGCCAGCAGGAGGGAGGGACAGGATAATTCACCCCTCCACTTT
TRBJ1-6	TRBV5-4	few	15	.	CASSKGTPADSPLHF	TGTGCCAGCAGCAAGGGGACACCGGCCGATTCACCCCTCCACTTT
TRBJ2-2	TRBV19	.	17	TRBD2	CASSILAGGLGAGELFF	TGTGCCAGTAGTATTTTGGCGGGGGGCCTGGGGGCCGGGGAGCTGTTTTTT
TRBJ1-6	TRBV27	few	12	.	CASRVGVSPLHF	TGTGCCAGCAGGGTAGGGGTTTCACCCCTCCACTTT
TRBJ1-1	TRBV25-1	.	14	.	CASSEWGQNTEAFF	TGTGCCAGCAGTGAATGGGGGCAAAACACTGAAGCTTTCTTT
TRBJ2-7	TRBV7-2	.	15	.	CASSLALVSSYEQYF	TGTGCCAGCAGCTTAGCCCTCGTGAGCTCCTACGAGCAGTACTTC
TRBJ2-7	TRBV29-1	.	12	.	CSVGLGSYEQYF	TGCAGCGTTGGCCTCGGGTCCTACGAGCAGTACTTC
TRBJ2-5	TRBV5-1	.	16	TRBD1	CASSGPGQGPQETQYF	TGCGCCAGCAGCGGACCGGGACAGGGCCCCCAAGAGACCCAGTACTTC
TRBJ1-6	TRBV5-6	.	16	.	CASSFRGALYNSPLHF	TGTGCCAGCAGCTTCCGGGGGGCCTTATATAATTCACCCCTCCACTTT
TRBJ2-1	TRBV5-1	.	15	TRBD2	CASTATSGKYNEQFF	TGCGCCAGCACCGCAACTAGCGGGAAATACAATGAGCAGTTCTTC
TRBJ2-7	TRBV13	.	13	TRBD2	CASSLRTSGGQYF	TGTGCCAGCAGCCTTCGAACCTCGGGAGGGCAGTACTTC
TRBJ1-6	TRBV4-1	.	17	TRBD1	CASSLFDRGINNSPLHF	TGCGCCAGCAGCCTTTTCGACAGGGGGATTAATAATTCACCCCTCCACTTT
TRBJ2-3	TRBV9	.	16	.	CASSVGGGSVGDTQYF	TGTGCCAGCAGCGTAGGAGGAGGCTCCGTGGGAGATACGCAGTATTTT
TRBJ1-6	TRBV5-6	.	16	.	CASSSPGESYNSPLHF	TGTGCCAGCAGCTCCCCGGGGGAGAGCTATAATTCACCCCTCCACTTT
TRBJ1-5	TRBV5-1	once	15	TRBD1	CASSPMTGADQPQHF	TGCGCCAGCAGCCCGATGACAGGGGCGGATCAGCCCCAGCATTTT